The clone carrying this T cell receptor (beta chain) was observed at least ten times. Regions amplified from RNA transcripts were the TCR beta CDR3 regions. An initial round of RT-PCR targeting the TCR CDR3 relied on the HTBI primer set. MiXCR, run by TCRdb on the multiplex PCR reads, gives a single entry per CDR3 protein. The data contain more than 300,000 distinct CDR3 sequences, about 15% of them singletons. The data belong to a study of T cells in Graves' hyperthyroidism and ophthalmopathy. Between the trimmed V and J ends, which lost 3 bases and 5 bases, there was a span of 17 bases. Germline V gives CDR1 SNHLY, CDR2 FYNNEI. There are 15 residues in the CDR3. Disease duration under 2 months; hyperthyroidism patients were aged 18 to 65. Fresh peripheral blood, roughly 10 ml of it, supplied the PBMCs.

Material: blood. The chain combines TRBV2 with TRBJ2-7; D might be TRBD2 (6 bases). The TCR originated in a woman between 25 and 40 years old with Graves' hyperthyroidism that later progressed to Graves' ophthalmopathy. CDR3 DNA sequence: TGTGCCAGCAGTGACGGGGCAGTGTCGGGGGACGAGCAGTACTTC. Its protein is CASSDGAVSGDEQYF.